This T cell receptor (beta chain) was captured in a study of shared clonotypes between healthy human individuals. Whole-study results and caveats: Generally, naive subsets (rather than memory subsets) showed larger estimated richness. Owing to a small donor count, the genetic and exposure-history diversity represented was limited.

Germline CDR1 reads SGHNT; CDR2 reads YYREEE (reference sequence). V was pared by 4 bases and J by 4 bases, with 20 bases between. The CDR3 has 16 amino acids. Concerning this clone: Its antigen is still unknown.

The authors ran the assay at deep level. TCRdb's table, derived via immunoSEQ multiplex PCR, lists solely in-frame clones and lacks some. The sample consists of roughly 1,600,000 clones, about 98.5% of them appearing once. Material for sequencing was naive CD4+ T cells sorted from blood. The subset here: CD45RA+ positively selected. The chain combines TRBV5-4 with TRBJ2-5; perhaps TRBD2 as D (6 bases). This TCR was sampled from a young man in good health. The CDR3 sequence is CASSAAGRHGGETQYF. The CDR3 bases are TGTGCCAGCAGCGCCGCGGGCCGACACGGGGGAGAGACCCAGTACTTC.